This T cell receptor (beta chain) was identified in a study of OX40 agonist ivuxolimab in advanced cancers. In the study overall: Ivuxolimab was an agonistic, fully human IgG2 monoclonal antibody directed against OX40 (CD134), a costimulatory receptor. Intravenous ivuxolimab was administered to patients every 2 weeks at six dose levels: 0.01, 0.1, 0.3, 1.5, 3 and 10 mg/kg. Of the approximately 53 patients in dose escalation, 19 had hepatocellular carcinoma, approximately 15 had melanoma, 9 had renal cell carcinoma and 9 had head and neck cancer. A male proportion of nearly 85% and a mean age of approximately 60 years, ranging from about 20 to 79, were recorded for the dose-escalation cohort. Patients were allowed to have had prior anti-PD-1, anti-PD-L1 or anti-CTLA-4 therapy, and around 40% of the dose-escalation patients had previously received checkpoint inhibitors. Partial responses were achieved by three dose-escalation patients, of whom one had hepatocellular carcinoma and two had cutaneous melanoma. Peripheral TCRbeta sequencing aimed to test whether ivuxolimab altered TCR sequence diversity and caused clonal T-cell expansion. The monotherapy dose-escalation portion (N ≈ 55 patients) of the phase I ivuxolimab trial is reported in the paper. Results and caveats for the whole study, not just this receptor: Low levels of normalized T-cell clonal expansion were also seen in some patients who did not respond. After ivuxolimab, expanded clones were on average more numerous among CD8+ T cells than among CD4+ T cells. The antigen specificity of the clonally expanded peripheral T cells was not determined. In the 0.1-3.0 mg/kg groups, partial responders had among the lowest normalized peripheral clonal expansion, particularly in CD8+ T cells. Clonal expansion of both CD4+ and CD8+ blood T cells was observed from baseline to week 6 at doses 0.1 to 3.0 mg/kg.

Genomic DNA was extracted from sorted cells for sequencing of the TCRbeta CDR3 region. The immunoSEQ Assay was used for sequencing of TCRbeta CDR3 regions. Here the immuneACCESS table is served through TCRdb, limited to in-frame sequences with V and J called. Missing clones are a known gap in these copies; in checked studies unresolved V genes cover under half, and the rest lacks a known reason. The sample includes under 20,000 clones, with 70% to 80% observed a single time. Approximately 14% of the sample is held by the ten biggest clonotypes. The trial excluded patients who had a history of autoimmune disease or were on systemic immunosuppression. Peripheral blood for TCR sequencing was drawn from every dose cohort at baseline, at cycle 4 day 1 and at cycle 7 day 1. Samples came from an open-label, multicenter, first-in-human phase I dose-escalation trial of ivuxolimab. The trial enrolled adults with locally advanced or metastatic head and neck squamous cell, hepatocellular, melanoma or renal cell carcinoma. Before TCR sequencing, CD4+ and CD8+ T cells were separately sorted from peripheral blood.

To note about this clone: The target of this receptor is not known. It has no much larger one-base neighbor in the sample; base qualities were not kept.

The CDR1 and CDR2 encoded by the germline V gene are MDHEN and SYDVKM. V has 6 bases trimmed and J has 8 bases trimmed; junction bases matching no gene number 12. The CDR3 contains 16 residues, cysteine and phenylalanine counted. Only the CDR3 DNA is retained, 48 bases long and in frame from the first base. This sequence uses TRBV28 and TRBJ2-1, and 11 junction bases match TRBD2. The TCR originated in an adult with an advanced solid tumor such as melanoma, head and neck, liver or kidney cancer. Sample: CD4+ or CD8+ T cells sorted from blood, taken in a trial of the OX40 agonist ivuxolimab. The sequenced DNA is TGTGCCAGCAGCCACTCCACTAGCGGGAGATGGTATGAGCAGTTCTTC. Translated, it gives CASSHSTSGRWYEQFF.